This T cell receptor (beta chain) was found in a study of blood T cell repertoires in COVID-19. On the study more broadly: In each case, the material was cDNA or gDNA derived from T cells, B-cell-depleted T cells, or PBMCs.

Only in-frame clones appear in the TCRdb table, and some are missing; sequencing was by immunoSEQ multiplex PCR. The sample contains 210,000 or so clones, roughly 87% of which appear only once. The length of the CDR3 is 16 residues. J was trimmed by 3 bases and V by 4 bases; bases with no gene match: 10. Germline V CDR1 and CDR2: SGHRS, YFSETQ. Sequenced sample: peripheral blood. The sequence was obtained from a woman under 30 who had recovered from COVID-19. The V call is TRBV5-1, the J call TRBJ1-1; 9 positions agree with TRBD1. CDR3 loop: CASSPRGQGTYTEAFF. CDR3 nucleotide sequence: TGCGCCAGCAGCCCGCGAGGACAGGGGACCTACACTGAAGCTTTCTTT.